These T cell receptor beta chains were read from a single sample in a study of spatial heterogeneity in lung cancer. TCRdb ran MiXCR on the 5' RACE reads and lists one entry per CDR3 protein. The table includes roughly 120,000 distinct CDR3 sequences, more than 10% detected once. The sample was PBMCs, taken at follow-up. The source is a male donor with early-stage non-small cell lung cancer. Both conserved end residues are part of each CDR3. D genes are given only for firm matches. Not every row has a clone size; where given, it reads once, few, many or a size class.

TRBV7-2	TRBJ2-3	.	many	CASSLSRGTDTQYF	TGTGCCAGCAGCTTAAGCAGGGGAACAGATACGCAGTATTTT
TRBV7-2	TRBJ1-2	TRBD1	few	CASSYVPGQGHQHYGYTF	TGTGCCAGCAGCTACGTCCCGGGACAGGGGCATCAACACTATGGCTACACCTTC
TRBV3-1	TRBJ1-2	TRBD1	few	CASSYRGGYGYTF	TGTGCCAGCAGCTACAGGGGAGGCTATGGCTACACCTTC
TRBV6-2/TRBV6-3	TRBJ2-3	TRBD2	.	CASSYSLAGGPDTQYF	TGTGCCAGCAGTTACTCTCTAGCGGGGGGCCCAGATACGCAGTATTTT
TRBV29-1	TRBJ2-7	TRBD2	many	CSAQLAGVEQYF	TGCAGCGCCCAACTAGCGGGGGTCGAGCAGTACTTC
TRBV10-3	TRBJ2-3	TRBD1	many	CAISGTGMGTDTQYF	TGTGCCATCAGCGGGACAGGGATGGGGACAGATACGCAGTATTTT
TRBV28	TRBJ2-5	.	few	CATSVGLETQYF	TGTGCCACCTCAGTCGGGCTGGAGACCCAGTACTTC
TRBV6-1	TRBJ1-4	.	few	CASGVPGHPATNEKLFF	TGTGCCAGCGGGGTACCGGGACACCCAGCAACTAATGAAAAACTGTTTTTT
TRBV2	TRBJ2-5	TRBD1	many	CASRAGTGEETQYF	TGTGCCAGCAGGGCCGGGACAGGGGAAGAGACCCAGTACTTC
TRBV28	TRBJ2-3	.	few	CASSTLGGTDTQYF	TGTGCCAGCAGTACTTTGGGGGGCACAGATACGCAGTATTTT
TRBV6-5	TRBJ2-7	TRBD1	few	CASSSIGTGLYEQYF	TGTGCCAGCAGTTCGATCGGGACAGGACTCTACGAGCAGTACTTC
TRBV9	TRBJ2-2	TRBD2	few	CASSERTSGADNTGELFF	TGTGCCAGCAGCGAGAGGACTAGCGGGGCCGATAACACCGGGGAGCTGTTTTTT
TRBV20-1	TRBJ1-5	.	many	CSAREDSFQHF	TGCAGTGCTAGAGAGGACAGCTTCCAGCATTTT
TRBV11-2	TRBJ2-5	.	many	CASSFRQTKTQYF	TGTGCCAGCAGCTTCCGGCAGACTAAGACCCAGTACTTC
TRBV6-2/TRBV6-3	TRBJ2-1	.	.	CASSYLPGREQFF	TGTGCCAGCAGTTACTTGCCGGGACGTGAGCAGTTCTTC
TRBV7-7	TRBJ2-3	TRBD1	many	CASSLDGRGTDTQYF	TGTGCTAGCAGCTTAGACGGCAGGGGGACAGATACGCAGTATTTT
TRBV7-2	TRBJ2-2	.	.	CASSLFGTGRTGELFF	TGTGCCAGCAGCTTATTCGGGACGGGGAGAACCGGGGAGCTGTTTTTT
TRBV5-1	TRBJ1-2	TRBD1	few	CASSKGFPGQGIIDYGYTF	TGCGCCAGCAGCAAGGGATTTCCGGGACAGGGGATTATTGACTATGGCTACACCTTC
TRBV14	TRBJ2-4	.	few	CATLWVKNIQYF	TGTGCCACCCTTTGGGTGAAAAACATTCAGTACTTC
TRBV19	TRBJ2-2	.	.	CASNPARAGTGGELFF	TGTGCCAGTAATCCTGCGCGGGCAGGGACCGGCGGGGAGCTGTTTTTT
TRBV20-1	TRBJ2-3	.	many	CSASSASTDTQYF	TGCAGTGCGTCTAGCGCTAGCACAGATACGCAGTATTTT
TRBV4-1	TRBJ1-2	TRBD1	many	CASSWDRGNGYTF	TGCGCCAGCAGCTGGGACAGGGGGAATGGCTACACCTTC